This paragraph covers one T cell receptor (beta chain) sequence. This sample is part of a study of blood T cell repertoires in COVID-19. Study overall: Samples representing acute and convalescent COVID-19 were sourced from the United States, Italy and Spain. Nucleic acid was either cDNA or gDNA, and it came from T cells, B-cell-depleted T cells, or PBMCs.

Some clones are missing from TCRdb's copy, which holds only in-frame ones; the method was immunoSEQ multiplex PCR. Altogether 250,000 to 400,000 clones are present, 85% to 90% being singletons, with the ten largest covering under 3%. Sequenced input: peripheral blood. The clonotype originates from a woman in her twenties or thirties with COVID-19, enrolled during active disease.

The CDR3 region is CASSGGYRGEKLFF. CDR3 nucleotide sequence: TGTGCCAGCAGTGGCGGGTATAGAGGTGAAAAACTGTTTTTT. This chain connects TRBV2 to TRBJ1-4; D remains unclear. The CDR3 runs 14 residues. Germline CDR1 reads SNHLY; CDR2 reads FYNNEI. V lost 4 bases and J 7 bases, leaving 13 bases between the germline ends.